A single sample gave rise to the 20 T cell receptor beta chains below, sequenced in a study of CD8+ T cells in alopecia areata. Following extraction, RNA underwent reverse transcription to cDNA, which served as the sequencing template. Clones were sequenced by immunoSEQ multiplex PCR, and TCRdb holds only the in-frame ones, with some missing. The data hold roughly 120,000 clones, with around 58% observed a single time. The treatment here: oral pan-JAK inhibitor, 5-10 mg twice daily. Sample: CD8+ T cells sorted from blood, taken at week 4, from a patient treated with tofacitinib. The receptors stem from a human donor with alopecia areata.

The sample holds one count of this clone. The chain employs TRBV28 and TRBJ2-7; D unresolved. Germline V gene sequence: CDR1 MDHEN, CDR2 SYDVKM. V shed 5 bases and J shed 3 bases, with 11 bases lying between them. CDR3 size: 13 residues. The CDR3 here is CASSGRGGYEQYF. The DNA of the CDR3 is TGTGCCAGCAGTGGAAGAGGCGGCTACGAGCAGTACTTC.

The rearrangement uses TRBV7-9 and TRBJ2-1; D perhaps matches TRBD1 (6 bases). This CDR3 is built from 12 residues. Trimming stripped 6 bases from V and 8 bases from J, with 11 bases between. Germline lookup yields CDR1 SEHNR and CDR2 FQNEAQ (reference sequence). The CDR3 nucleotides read TGTGCCAGCAGTACAGGGCCCGATGAGCAGTTCTTC. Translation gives CASSTGPDEQFF.

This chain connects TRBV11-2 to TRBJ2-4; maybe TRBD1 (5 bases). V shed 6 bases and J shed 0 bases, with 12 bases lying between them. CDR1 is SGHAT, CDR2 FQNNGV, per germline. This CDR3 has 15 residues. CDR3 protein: CASRDRAAAKNIQYF. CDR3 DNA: TGTGCCAGCAGAGACAGAGCTGCAGCCAAAAACATTCAGTACTTC.

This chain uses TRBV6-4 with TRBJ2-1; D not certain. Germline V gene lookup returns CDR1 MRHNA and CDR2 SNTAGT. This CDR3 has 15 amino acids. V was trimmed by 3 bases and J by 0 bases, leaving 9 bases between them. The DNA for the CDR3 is TGTGCCAGCAGTGAAAGGGCCGGCTCCTACAATGAGCAGTTCTTC. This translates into CASSERAGSYNEQFF.

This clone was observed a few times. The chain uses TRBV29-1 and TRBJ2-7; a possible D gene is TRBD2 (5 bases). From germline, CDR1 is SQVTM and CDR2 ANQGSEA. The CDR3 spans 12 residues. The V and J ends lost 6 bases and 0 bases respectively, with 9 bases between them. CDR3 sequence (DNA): TGCAGCGTCACGGGGAACTCCTACGAGCAGTACTTC. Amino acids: CSVTGNSYEQYF.

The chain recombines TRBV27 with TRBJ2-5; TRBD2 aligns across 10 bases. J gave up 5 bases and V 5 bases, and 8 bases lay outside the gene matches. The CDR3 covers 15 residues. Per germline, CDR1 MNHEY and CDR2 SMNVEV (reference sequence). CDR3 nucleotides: TGTGCCAGCAGTCTTAGCGGGGGGCCTACGGAGACCCAGTACTTC. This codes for CASSLSGGPTETQYF.

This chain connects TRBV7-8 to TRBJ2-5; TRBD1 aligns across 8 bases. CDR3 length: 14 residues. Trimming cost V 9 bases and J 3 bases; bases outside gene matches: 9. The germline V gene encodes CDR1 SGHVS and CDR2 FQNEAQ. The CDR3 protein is CASALSGQEETQYF. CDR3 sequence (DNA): TGTGCCAGTGCTCTATCGGGACAGGAAGAGACCCAGTACTTC.

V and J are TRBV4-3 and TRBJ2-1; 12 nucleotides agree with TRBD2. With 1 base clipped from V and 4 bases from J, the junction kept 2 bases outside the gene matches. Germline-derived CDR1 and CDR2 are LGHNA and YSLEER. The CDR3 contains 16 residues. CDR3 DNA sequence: TGCGCCAGCAGCCAAGGGACTAGCGGGGCGTACAATGAGCAGTTCTTC. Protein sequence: CASSQGTSGAYNEQFF.

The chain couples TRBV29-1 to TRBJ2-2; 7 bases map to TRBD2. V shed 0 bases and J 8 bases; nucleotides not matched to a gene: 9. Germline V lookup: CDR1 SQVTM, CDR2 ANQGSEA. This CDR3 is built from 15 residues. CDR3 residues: CSVEDMERETGELFF. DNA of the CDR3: TGCAGCGTTGAAGATATGGAGCGGGAAACTGGGGAGCTGTTTTTT.

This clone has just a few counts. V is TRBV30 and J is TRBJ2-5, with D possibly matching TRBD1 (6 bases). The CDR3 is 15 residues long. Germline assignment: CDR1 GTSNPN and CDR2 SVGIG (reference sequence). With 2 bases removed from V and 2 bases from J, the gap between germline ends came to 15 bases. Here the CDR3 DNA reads TGTGCCTGGAGTACAGGGATCTCCACACAAGAGACCCAGTACTTC. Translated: CAWSTGISTQETQYF. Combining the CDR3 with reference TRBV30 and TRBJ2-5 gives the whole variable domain SQTIHQWPATLVQPVGSPLSLECTVEGTSNPNLYWYRQAAGRGLQLLFYSVGIGQISSEVPQNLSASRPQDRQFILSSKKLLLSDSGFYLCAWSTGISTQETQYFGPGTRLLVL.

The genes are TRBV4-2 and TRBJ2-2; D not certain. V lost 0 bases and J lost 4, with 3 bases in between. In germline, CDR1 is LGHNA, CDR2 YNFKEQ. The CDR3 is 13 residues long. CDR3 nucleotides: TGTGCCAGCAGCCAAGACCCCACCGGGGAGCTGTTTTTT. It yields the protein CASSQDPTGELFF.

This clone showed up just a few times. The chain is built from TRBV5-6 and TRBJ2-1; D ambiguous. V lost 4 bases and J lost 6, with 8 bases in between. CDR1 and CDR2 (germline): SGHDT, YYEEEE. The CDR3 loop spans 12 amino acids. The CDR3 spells CASSPGINEQFF. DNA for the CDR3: TGTGCCAGCAGCCCTGGCATCAATGAGCAGTTCTTC.

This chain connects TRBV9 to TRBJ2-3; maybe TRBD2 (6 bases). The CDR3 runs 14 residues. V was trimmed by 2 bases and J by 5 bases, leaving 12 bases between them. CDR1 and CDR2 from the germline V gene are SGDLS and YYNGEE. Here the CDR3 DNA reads TGTGCCAGCAGCGTGGGGAGGCCGCTAGATACGCAGTATTTT. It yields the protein CASSVGRPLDTQYF.

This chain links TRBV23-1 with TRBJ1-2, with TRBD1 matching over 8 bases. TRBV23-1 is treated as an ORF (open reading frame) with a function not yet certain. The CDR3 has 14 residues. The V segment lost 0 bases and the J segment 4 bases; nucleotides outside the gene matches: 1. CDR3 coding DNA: TGCGCCAGCAGTCAATCACAGGGGGGCTATGGCTACACCTTC. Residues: CASSQSQGGYGYTF.

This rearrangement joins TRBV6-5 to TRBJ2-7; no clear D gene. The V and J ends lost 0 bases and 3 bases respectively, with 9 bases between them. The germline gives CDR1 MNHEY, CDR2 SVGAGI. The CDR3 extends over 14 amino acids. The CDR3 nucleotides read TGTGCCAGCAGTTACTCGAGGTTGGACTACGAGCAGTACTTC. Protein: CASSYSRLDYEQYF.

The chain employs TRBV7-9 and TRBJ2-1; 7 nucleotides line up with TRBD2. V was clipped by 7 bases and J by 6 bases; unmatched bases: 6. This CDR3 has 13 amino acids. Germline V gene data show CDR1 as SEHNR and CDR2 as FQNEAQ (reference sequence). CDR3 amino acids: CASIGGDRNEQFF. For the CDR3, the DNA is TGTGCCAGCATTGGGGGGGACCGCAATGAGCAGTTCTTC.

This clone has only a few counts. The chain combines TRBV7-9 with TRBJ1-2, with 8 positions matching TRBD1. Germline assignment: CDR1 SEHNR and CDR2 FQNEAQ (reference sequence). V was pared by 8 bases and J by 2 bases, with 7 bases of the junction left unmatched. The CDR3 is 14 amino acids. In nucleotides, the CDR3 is TGTGCCAGCTCCGGGACAGGCCCCAACTATGGCTACACCTTC. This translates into CASSGTGPNYGYTF.

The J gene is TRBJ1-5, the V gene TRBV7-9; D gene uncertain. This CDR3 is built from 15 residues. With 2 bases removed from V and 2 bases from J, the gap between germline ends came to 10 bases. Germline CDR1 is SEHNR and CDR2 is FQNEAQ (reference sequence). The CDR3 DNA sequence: TGTGCCAGCAGCTTAAGTCAAGGTGGCAATCAGCCCCAGCATTTT. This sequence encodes CASSLSQGGNQPQHF.

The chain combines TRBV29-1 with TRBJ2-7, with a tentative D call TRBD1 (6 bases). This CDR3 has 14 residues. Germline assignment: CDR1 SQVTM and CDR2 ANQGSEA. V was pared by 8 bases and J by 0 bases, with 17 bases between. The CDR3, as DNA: TGCAGCCCCCGAATTACAGGGATCTCCTACGAGCAGTACTTC. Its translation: CSPRITGISYEQYF.

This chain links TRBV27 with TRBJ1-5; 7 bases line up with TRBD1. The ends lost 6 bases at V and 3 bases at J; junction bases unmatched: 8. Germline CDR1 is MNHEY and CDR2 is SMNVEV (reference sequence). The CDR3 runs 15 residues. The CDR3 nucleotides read TGTGCCAGCAGACAAGGGACAGACCTCAATCAGCCCCAGCATTTT. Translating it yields CASRQGTDLNQPQHF.